This T cell receptor beta chain was profiled in a study of blood T cell repertoires in COVID-19. The Seattle site enrolled patients during active infection and followed them longitudinally. Repertoires were generated with immunoSEQ multiplex PCR, while TCRdb's copy carries only in-frame clones and drops some. The table shows roughly 290,000 clones, with around 85% occurring only once. The TCR comes from a human donor with COVID-19, enrolled during active disease. The donor label of this sample is uncertain. The material sequenced was peripheral blood.

The DNA for the CDR3 is TGTGCCAGCGCGGGGGGGACATTCAATCAGCCCCAGCATTTT. Its protein product is CASAGGTFNQPQHF. The chain couples TRBV28 to TRBJ1-5; perhaps TRBD1 as D (6 bases). The CDR3 has 14 amino acids. Germline V gene sequence: CDR1 MDHEN, CDR2 SYDVKM. Trimming removed 8 bases from V and 3 bases from J, with 14 bases in between.